This T cell receptor beta chain was profiled in a study of blood T cell repertoires in COVID-19. This clone appeared once. Other nucleotide sequences in the sample specify the same CDR3. Data came from immunoSEQ multiplex PCR; TCRdb stores just in-frame clones and leaves some out. The data show 250,000 or so clones, with about 80% seen just once and around 3.4% held by the top ten. Germline V lookup: CDR1 SEHNR, CDR2 FQNEAQ (reference sequence). The ends lost 6 bases at V and 9 bases at J; junction bases unmatched: 5. The CDR3 runs to 14 residues. The source material was peripheral blood. The genes are TRBV7-9 and TRBJ1-6; 10 nucleotides line up with TRBD1. The receptor was derived from a woman older than 75 with acute or convalescent COVID-19. CDR3: CASSSGQGSSPLHF. Here the CDR3 DNA reads TGTGCCAGCAGTTCGGGACAGGGGAGTTCACCCCTCCACTTT.